The next 13 T cell receptor beta chains were all read from a single sample in a study of regulatory T cells in long-lasting Graves disease. Sequencing libraries for TCR beta were prepared with iRepertoire HTBI primers and Arm-PCR of CDR3 regions. TCRdb independently ran MiXCR on the multiplex PCR reads; one entry per CDR3 protein. The sample contains a few hundred thousand distinct CDR3 sequences, roughly 18% of which appear only once. Described time point: newly diagnosed GD, antithyroid drugs for less than 3 months. Preparation of the TCR library used RNA extracted from PBMCs. These data were likewise used in another study, on T cells in Graves' hyperthyroidism and ophthalmopathy.

Sequenced material: peripheral blood mononuclear cells (PBMCs), taken at new diagnosis, from a patient treated with antithyroid drugs. The receptors were gathered from a woman in her 30s with Graves disease.

This clonotype was detected ten times or more. This chain uses TRBV7-9 with TRBJ2-6, with 10 bases fitting TRBD1. The germline V gene encodes CDR1 SEHNR and CDR2 FQNEAQ (reference sequence). The junction had 6 bases not matched to a gene; V was cut back by 3 bases and J by 4 bases. The CDR3 covers 17 residues. This CDR3 reads CASSFGTGVFGANVLTF. CDR3 sequence (DNA): TGTGCCAGCAGCTTCGGGACAGGGGTTTTCGGGGCCAACGTCCTGACTTTC.

This clonotype came up a few times. The genes are TRBV25-1 and TRBJ1-6; D unclear. Germline values: CDR1 MGHDK, CDR2 SYGVNS. The length of the CDR3 is 14 residues. Trimming left V 2 bases short and J 6 bases short, with 8 bases between. CDR3 DNA sequence: TGTGCCAGCAGTGAACACGGACCTAATTCACCCCTCCACTTT. It yields the protein CASSEHGPNSPLHF.

The V call is TRBV20-1, the J call TRBJ1-6, with 8 positions matching TRBD1. The CDR3 totals 16 residues. The germline gives CDR1 DFQATT, CDR2 SNEGSKA (reference sequence). The J segment lost 7 bases and the V segment lost 0 bases, leaving 8 bases of the junction unmatched. The DNA of the CDR3 is TGCAGTGCTAGAGATAGCGACAGGGGTCTGAATTCACCCCTCCACTTT. The encoded protein is CSARDSDRGLNSPLHF.

Turning to this clonotype: A far larger clone is a single base away, which makes a read error likely. Given the absence of the conserved phenylalanine or tryptophan at the CDR3 end, a read error is likely. This chain links TRBV11-3 with TRBJ1-4; the match to TRBD1 covers 7 bases. Trimming at V came to 4 bases and at J to 6 bases, leaving 8 bases not matched to a gene. Germline V gene data show CDR1 as SGHNT and CDR2 as YENEEA. This CDR3 is 15 amino acids long. CDR3 sequence: CASSSSGQLDEKLFL. CDR3 DNA: TGTGCCAGCAGCTCCTCGGGACAGCTGGATGAAAAACTGTTTCTT.

This clonotype came up many times. The chain recombines TRBV5-8 with TRBJ1-2; D is undetermined. The CDR3 loop spans 13 amino acids. CDR1 is SGHTS and CDR2 is YDEGEE in the germline V gene. V dropped 1 base and J dropped 4 bases, with 8 bases sitting between them. Written as DNA, the CDR3 is TGTGCCAGCAGCTTGACATTCTCCTATGGCTACACCTTC. As protein: CASSLTFSYGYTF.

This clonotype was picked up a small number of times. The chain joins TRBV4-1 to TRBJ2-5; no firm D call. Trimming stripped 5 bases from V and 5 bases from J, with 18 bases between. The CDR3 extends over 15 amino acids. The germline V gene encodes CDR1 MGHRA and CDR2 YSYEKL. This CDR3 reads CASSASPALRETQYF. The CDR3 region has the DNA TGCGCCAGCAGCGCCTCCCCAGCCCTGCGCGAGACCCAGTACTTC.

This clonotype was detected ten times or more. The V gene is TRBV19, the J gene TRBJ1-3, with D perhaps TRBD1 (5 bases). Trimming took off 3 bases at V and 0 bases at J, with 18 bases between the two ends. Germline CDR1 reads LNHDA; CDR2 reads SQIVND (reference sequence). This CDR3 has 18 residues. In nucleotides, the CDR3 is TGTGCCAGTAGTATCCGGGGCAGGGCCTCTTCCTCTGGAAACACCATATATTTT. It codes for CASSIRGRASSSGNTIYF.

There are many counts of this clonotype. The V gene is TRBV13, the J gene TRBJ1-1; no clear D gene. The CDR3 has 13 residues. Germline CDR1 reads PRHDT; CDR2 reads FYEKMQ (reference sequence). V was trimmed by 0 bases and J by 7 bases, leaving 9 bases between them. The CDR3 loop is CASSLGRGGEAFF. The CDR3 DNA sequence: TGTGCCAGCAGCTTAGGCCGAGGAGGTGAAGCTTTCTTT.

This clonotype was counted ten times or more. This chain joins TRBV20-1 and TRBJ2-1; possibly TRBD1 for D (5 bases). The germline gives CDR1 DFQATT, CDR2 SNEGSKA (reference sequence). Trimming shortened V by 6 bases and J by 1 base, and 10 bases separated the two germline ends. The CDR3 has 13 amino acids. CDR3 protein: CSAYQGSYNEQFF. In nucleotides, the CDR3 is TGCAGTGCCTATCAGGGTTCCTACAATGAGCAGTTCTTC.

There are many counts of this clonotype. This sequence joins TRBV20-1 and TRBJ2-3; 7 nucleotides agree with TRBD2. The trim removed 2 bases at V and 4 bases at J, leaving 9 bases unmatched. CDR3 length equals 15 residues. Per the germline V gene, CDR1 is DFQATT and CDR2 is SNEGSKA (reference sequence). The CDR3 DNA reads TGCAGTGCTAGACCCGGCAGGGCGGGAGCAGATACGCAGTATTTT. It translates to CSARPGRAGADTQYF.

The chain employs TRBV2 and TRBJ2-5; no clear D gene. This CDR3 region has 16 residues. V was shortened by 2 bases and J by 3 bases, with 16 bases between the two germline ends. The V gene's germline CDR1 is SNHLY and CDR2 FYNNEI. CDR3 in amino acids: CASSETWLGRKETQYF. Written as DNA, the CDR3 is TGTGCCAGCAGTGAAACGTGGCTCGGACGGAAAGAGACCCAGTACTTC.

Remarks on this clonotype: A far larger clone is a single base away, which makes a read error likely. The gene calls are TRBV12-3 or TRBV12-4 and TRBJ2-5; either TRBD1 or TRBD2 may supply D (5 bases each). The V end lost 1 base, the J end lost 5 bases, and 11 bases lay between the germline ends. CDR3 length equals 14 residues. The CDR3 nucleotides are TGTGCCAGCAGTTTAGACAGGAGGCTGGAGACCCAGTACTTC. Its translation is CASSLDRRLETQYF.

Concerning this clonotype: A single base is all that separates this from a far larger clone, so a read error is likely. The J gene is TRBJ2-1, the V gene TRBV10-3; 8 positions match TRBD1. The CDR3 covers 16 residues. V shed 4 bases and J 8 bases; nucleotides not matched to a gene: 13. Germline V gene lookup returns CDR1 ENHRY and CDR2 SYGVKD. CDR3 residues: CAISGHQDRAVYEQFF. In DNA form, the CDR3 reads TGTGCCATCAGTGGTCATCAGGACAGGGCTGTATATGAGCAGTTCTTC.